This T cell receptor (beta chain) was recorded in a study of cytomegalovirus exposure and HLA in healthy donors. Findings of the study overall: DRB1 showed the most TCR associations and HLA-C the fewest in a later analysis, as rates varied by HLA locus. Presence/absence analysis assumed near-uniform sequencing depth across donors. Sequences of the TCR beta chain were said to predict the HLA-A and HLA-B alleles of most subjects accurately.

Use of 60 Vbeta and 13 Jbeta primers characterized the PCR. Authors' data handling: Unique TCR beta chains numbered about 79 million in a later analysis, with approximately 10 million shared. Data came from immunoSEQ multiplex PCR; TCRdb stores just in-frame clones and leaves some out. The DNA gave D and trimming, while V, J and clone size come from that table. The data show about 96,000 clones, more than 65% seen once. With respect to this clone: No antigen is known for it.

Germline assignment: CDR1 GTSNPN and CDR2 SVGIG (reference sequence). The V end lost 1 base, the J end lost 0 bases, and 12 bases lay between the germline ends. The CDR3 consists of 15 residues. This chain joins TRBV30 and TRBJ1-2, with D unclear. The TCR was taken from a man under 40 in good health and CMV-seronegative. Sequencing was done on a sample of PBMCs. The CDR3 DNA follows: TGTGCCTGGAGTGACCGAGCCATGTCTAACTATGGCTACACCTTC. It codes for CAWSDRAMSNYGYTF. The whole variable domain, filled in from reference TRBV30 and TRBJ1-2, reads SQTIHQWPATLVQPVGSPLSLECTVEGTSNPNLYWYRQAAGRGLQLLFYSVGIGQISSEVPQNLSASRPQDRQFILSSKKLLLSDSGFYLCAWSDRAMSNYGYTFGSGTRLTVV.